One TCR beta chain is described in this entry. Antigen unknown. Use of 60 Vbeta and 13 Jbeta primers characterized the PCR. Libraries were prepared by immunoSEQ multiplex PCR; TCRdb keeps only in-frame clonotypes and omits some of them. The repertoire consists of tens of thousands of clones, with roughly a tenth occurring once and the leading ten covering almost 25%. This sample stems from a study of cytomegalovirus exposure and HLA in healthy donors. General observations from the study: The investigators catalogued under 200 TCR beta chains as cytomegalovirus-associated. Segments of the TCR beta V type were, in most cases, productive about 87% or about 30% of the time in an earlier analysis. A later analysis reported that several of the most significant clusters appeared to be linked to common viral pathogens, among them Epstein-Barr virus.

The TCR originated in a man in his 60s in good health and CMV-seropositive. Sequenced: PBMCs.

The DNA of the CDR3 is TGCGCCAGCGGAGGGCGTCTCCAAGAGACCCAGTACTTC. Its protein product is CASGGRLQETQYF. The genes are TRBV4-1 and TRBJ2-5; maybe TRBD2 (6 bases). Germline-derived CDR1 and CDR2 are MGHRA and YSYEKL. The germline V and J ends were trimmed by 8 bases and 1 base, with 11 bases remaining between them. CDR3 size: 13 residues.